These 25 T cell receptor beta chains share one sample of origin, sequenced in a study of regulatory T cells in long-lasting Graves disease. The sample's time point: newly diagnosed GD, antithyroid drugs for less than 3 months. Preparation of the TCR library used RNA extracted from PBMCs. The authors built TCR beta libraries using iRepertoire HTBI primers and Arm-PCR of CDR3 regions. TCRdb called the multiplex PCR reads again in MiXCR, with one record for every CDR3 protein. This table holds roughly 560,000 distinct CDR3 sequences, about 16% found once. The data also belong to a second study, concerning T cells in Graves' hyperthyroidism and ophthalmopathy.

This sample comprised peripheral blood mononuclear cells (PBMCs), obtained at new diagnosis, from a patient treated with antithyroid drugs. The receptor set was obtained from a woman aged 40-65 years with Graves disease.

The chain recombines TRBV6-1 with TRBJ2-7; the D gene is possibly TRBD2 (6 bases). V was trimmed by 1 base and J by 3 bases, leaving 10 bases between them. Germline V gene lookup returns CDR1 MNHNS and CDR2 SASEGT. The CDR3 consists of 14 residues. CDR3 residues: CASSEGQGLYEQYF. In DNA form, the CDR3 reads TGTGCCAGCAGTGAAGGGCAGGGACTCTACGAGCAGTACTTC.

The chain is built from TRBV6-9 and TRBJ2-2; 7 bases are a match to TRBD2. With V trimmed by 3 bases and J by 7 bases, 17 bases remained unmatched. The CDR3 is made up of 18 amino acids. Germline V gene data show CDR1 as MNHGY and CDR2 as SVAAGI. DNA of the CDR3: TGTGCCAGCAGTTACTCTACATCCTTTGGAGGGAGGGGCGGGGAGCTGTTTTTT. Its protein product is CASSYSTSFGGRGGELFF.

This clonotype was recorded at least ten times. The V call is TRBV2, the J call TRBJ2-1; D possibly matches TRBD1 or TRBD2 (5 bases each). Germline CDR1 is SNHLY and CDR2 is FYNNEI. The length of the CDR3 is 15 residues. V lost 3 bases and J lost 2, with 11 bases in between. CDR3 in amino acids: CASSDLGTPYNEQFF. The CDR3 nucleotides are TGTGCCAGCAGTGACCTCGGGACGCCCTACAATGAGCAGTTCTTC.

At least ten counts were recorded for this clonotype. The chain carries TRBV13 and TRBJ2-3, with 7 bases that match TRBD1. CDR3 size: 15 residues. V lost 6 bases to trimming and J lost 6 bases; unmatched junction nucleotides: 12. The germline V gene encodes CDR1 PRHDT and CDR2 FYEKMQ (reference sequence). This chain's CDR3 is CASSPDRVAMDTQYF. Here the CDR3 DNA reads TGTGCCAGCAGTCCTGACAGGGTGGCCATGGATACGCAGTATTTT.

This clonotype was counted at least ten times. V usage is TRBV10-3 and J usage is TRBJ1-1, with D tentatively TRBD1 (5 bases). Germline V gene lookup returns CDR1 ENHRY and CDR2 SYGVKD. The CDR3 sequence is 16 residues long. V was pared by 0 bases and J by 1 base, with 12 bases between. The CDR3 region is CAISESQGKTNTEAFF. The CDR3 DNA is TGTGCCATCAGTGAGTCTCAGGGAAAGACGAACACTGAAGCTTTCTTT.

This clonotype came up a few times. V and J are TRBV5-6 and TRBJ1-5; TRBD1 is a possible D gene (5 bases). CDR1 and CDR2 from the germline V gene are SGHDT and YYEEEE. The CDR3 covers 15 residues. Trimming pared 0 bases from V and 6 bases from J, leaving 13 bases between. The CDR3 region has the DNA TGTGCCAGCAGCTTGGGACCAGGGCTAGGTCAGCCCCAGCATTTT. The encoded protein is CASSLGPGLGQPQHF.

Details on this clonotype: The junction does not match germline at one end; this may be a read error. The chain links TRBV7-9 to TRBJ2-2, with 9 bases matching TRBD1. CDR3 size: 20 residues. Per germline, CDR1 SEHNR and CDR2 FQNEAQ (reference sequence). This CDR3 reads CASRRIDRGKVRHHTGELLF. CDR3 DNA sequence: TGTGCCAGCAGACGGATCGACAGGGGGAAAGTACGGCATCACACCGGGGAGCTGCTTTTT.

This clonotype has ten or more counts. V and J are TRBV11-3 and TRBJ2-7; a weak D match, TRBD1 (5 bases). Germline loops: CDR1 SGHNT, CDR2 YENEEA. This CDR3 spans 16 amino acids. The V end was cut by 1 base, the J end by 2 bases, with 15 bases between. The CDR3, as DNA: TGTGCCAGCAGCTTAGGTCGTCAGGGCCCAACCTACGAGCAGTACTTC. Amino acids: CASSLGRQGPTYEQYF.

This clonotype was seen just once. The chain carries TRBV7-3 and TRBJ1-1; D not resolved. From germline, CDR1 is SGHTA and CDR2 FQGTGA. The CDR3 runs to 14 residues. V was clipped by 0 bases and J by 4 bases, with 9 bases between them. The CDR3 here is CASSLTGMATEAFF. CDR3 coding DNA: TGTGCCAGCAGCTTAACTGGGATGGCCACTGAAGCTTTCTTT. Filled out from reference TRBV7-3 and TRBJ1-1, the complete variable domain reads GAGVSQTPSNKVTEKGKYVELRCDPISGHTALYWYRQSLGQGPEFLIYFQGTGAADDSGLPNDRFFAVRPEGSVSTLKIQRTERGDSAVYLCASSLTGMATEAFFGQGTRLTVV.

This clonotype was detected ten times or more. CDR3 DNA sequence: TGTGCCAGCAGTAGCCTCGGGACAGGGGGCTTCAATGAGCAGTTCTTC. It encodes CASSSLGTGGFNEQFF. This chain joins TRBV27 and TRBJ2-1; 12 bases fit TRBD1. CDR1 MNHEY and CDR2 SMNVEV come from the germline V gene (reference sequence). This CDR3 has 16 amino acids. V lost 5 bases to trimming and J lost 6 bases; unmatched junction nucleotides: 8.

This clonotype was recorded at least ten times. The chain employs TRBV12-3 or TRBV12-4 and TRBJ1-2; unclear D gene. V was pared by 6 bases and J by 5 bases, with 7 bases between. CDR3 size: 11 residues. CDR3 bases: TGTGCCAGCAGCAGATCGTATGGCTACACCTTC. The encoded protein is CASSRSYGYTF.

The J gene is TRBJ2-4, the V gene TRBV9, with a possible D match to TRBD1 (6 bases). The J call may be incorrect, as the DNA end agrees better with TRBJ2-7. Per germline, CDR1 SGDLS and CDR2 YYNGEE. The CDR3 has 15 amino acids. The CDR3 coding sequence is TGTGCCAGCAGCGCCTCCGGGACAACCCTCTACGAGCAGTACTTC. Translating it yields CASSASGTTLYEQYF.

V and J are TRBV28 and TRBJ2-5; perhaps D is TRBD1 or TRBD2 (6 bases each). This CDR3 comprises 14 residues. V lost 2 bases and J 5 bases, leaving 12 bases between the germline ends. Germline V lookup: CDR1 MDHEN, CDR2 SYDVKM. The CDR3 DNA reads TGTGCCAGCAGTTTACCGCAGGGGAGGGAGACCCAGTACTTC. Its protein is CASSLPQGRETQYF.

This clonotype was found many times. This chain links TRBV18 with TRBJ2-1; perhaps D is TRBD1 or TRBD2 (5 bases each). V lost 6 bases to trimming and J lost 4 bases, with 13 bases between them. CDR1 KGHSH and CDR2 LQKENI come from the germline V gene. The CDR3 sequence is 14 residues long. The CDR3, as DNA: TGTGCCAGCTCCGGGGCCCCACCATACAATGAGCAGTTCTTC. Translation: CASSGAPPYNEQFF. The full variable domain, in which reference TRBV18 and TRBJ2-1 provide the parts outside the CDR3, is NAGVMQNPRHLVRRRGQEARLRCSPMKGHSHVYWYRQLPEEGLKFMVYLQKENIIDESGMPKERFSAEFPKEGPSILRIQQVVRGDSAAYFCASSGAPPYNEQFFGPGTRLTVL.

In its sample, this clonotype was seen many times. The chain has TRBV20-1 and TRBJ1-1; possibly TRBD1 for D (5 bases). The germline V gene encodes CDR1 DFQATT and CDR2 SNEGSKA (reference sequence). V was trimmed by 0 bases and J by 5 bases, leaving 31 bases between them. CDR3 length equals 20 residues. CDR3 loop: CSARDERTHRYTRKGTEAFF. CDR3 DNA: TGCAGTGCTAGAGACGAAAGGACGCATCGTTACACAAGAAAGGGGACTGAAGCTTTCTTT.

A word on this clonotype: At one end, the junction sequence differs from germline, possibly due to a read error. V usage is TRBV7-3 and J usage is TRBJ1-4, with 7 bases matching TRBD1. Germline V gene lookup returns CDR1 SGHTA and CDR2 FQGTGA. The CDR3 covers 15 residues. The CDR3 DNA sequence: TGTGCCAGCAGCCTAACAGGGGCCCTTAATGAAAAACTGTTTTTT. This translates into CASSLTGALNEKLFF.

This clonotype was counted ten times or more. CDR3 sequence (DNA): TGTGCCATCAGGGGGACAGGGGACACTGAAGCTTTCTTT. Its protein product is CAIRGTGDTEAFF. The chain uses TRBV10-3 and TRBJ1-1; TRBD1 agrees at 10 bases. Looked up from germline, CDR1 is ENHRY and CDR2 is SYGVKD. The V and J ends lost 6 bases and 3 bases, in that order; junction bases with no gene match: 1. This CDR3 is 13 amino acids long.

This clonotype was found a few times. The V call is TRBV4-2, the J call TRBJ1-4, with 7 bases that match TRBD1. V lost 2 bases, J lost 6 bases, and 12 bases stayed unmatched. Germline CDR1 is LGHNA and CDR2 is YNFKEQ. This CDR3 is 17 amino acids long. CDR3 sequence: CASSQKGKGQGDEKLFF. The CDR3 DNA is TGTGCCAGCAGCCAAAAGGGGAAGGGTCAGGGGGATGAAAAACTGTTTTTT.

The CDR3 DNA is TGTGCCAGCACCTCCGGGACACTCAACACTGAAGCTTTCTTT. It encodes CASTSGTLNTEAFF. V gene TRBV5-6 combines with J gene TRBJ1-1, with a weak D call TRBD1 (6 bases). Germline lookup yields CDR1 SGHDT and CDR2 YYEEEE. This CDR3 has 14 amino acids. V was trimmed by 6 bases and J by 2 bases, leaving 14 bases between them.

The rearrangement joins TRBV4-1 to TRBJ1-5; possibly TRBD1 for D (5 bases). V was cut by 0 bases and J by 7 bases, with 13 bases left in between. The germline CDR1 and CDR2 sequences are MGHRA and YSYEKL. CDR3 size: 15 residues. CDR3 bases: TGCGCCAGCAGCCAAGATGTACAGGTAGGACAGCCCCAGCATTTT. This sequence encodes CASSQDVQVGQPQHF.

This clonotype was seen only a few times. This rearrangement joins TRBV6-4 to TRBJ2-3; D is unresolved. V lost 3 bases to trimming and J lost 7 bases, with 11 bases between them. CDR1 MRHNA and CDR2 SNTAGT come from the germline V gene. The CDR3 covers 13 residues. The CDR3 nucleotides read TGTGCCAGCAGTGATCCTATTCTGAATACGCAGTATTTT. This encodes CASSDPILNTQYF.

This clonotype appeared a single time. The chain is built from TRBV2 and TRBJ1-5; unclear D gene. Germline loops: CDR1 SNHLY, CDR2 FYNNEI. This CDR3 is 13 amino acids long. V gave up 6 bases and J gave up 11 bases, with 17 bases separating them. The CDR3 sequence: CASSAEPLSTQHF. CDR3 sequence (DNA): TGTGCCAGCAGCGCCGAACCCCTCAGCACCCAGCATTTT.

Here the CDR3 DNA reads TGTGCCAGCAGCTTATTGGGGCTGAACACCGGGGAGCTGTTTTTT. It is translated as CASSLLGLNTGELFF. V gene TRBV5-6 combines with J gene TRBJ2-2, with D tentatively TRBD1 (5 bases). This CDR3 region has 15 residues. Looked up from germline, CDR1 is SGHDT and CDR2 is YYEEEE. Trimming left V 2 bases short and J 1 base short, with 9 bases between.

This chain connects TRBV20-1 to TRBJ1-6; no definite D call. V lost 2 bases to trimming and J lost 0 bases, with 8 bases between them. Germline lookup yields CDR1 DFQATT and CDR2 SNEGSKA (reference sequence). The CDR3 is 15 residues long. CDR3 sequence reads: CSARPAGSYNSPLHF. DNA of the CDR3: TGCAGTGCTAGACCAGCCGGCTCCTATAATTCACCCCTCCACTTT.

In its sample, this clonotype was seen a few times. This chain links TRBV13 with TRBJ1-1; TRBD1 might be the D (6 bases). V was cut by 3 bases and J by 10 bases, with 12 bases left in between. The V gene's germline CDR1 is PRHDT and CDR2 FYEKMQ (reference sequence). This CDR3 spans 12 amino acids. The CDR3 sequence: CASSLGRGRAFF. The DNA of the CDR3 is TGTGCCAGCAGCTTGGGCAGGGGTCGAGCTTTCTTT.